The entry that follows covers one T cell receptor (beta chain) sequence. Its antigen is as yet unknown. The data originate from a study of a mutant IDH1 vaccine in newly diagnosed glioma. Study at large: In some groups vaccination began 4-6 weeks post-radiotherapy; others received it with temozolomide. Study-wide results and limits: Researchers report vaccine-induced immune responses in 93.3% of patients.

TCRdb keeps only in-frame clones here, not all; method: immunoSEQ multiplex PCR. The sample lists 45,000 to 55,000 clones, approximately 80% occurring once. In germline, CDR1 is MRHNA, CDR2 SNTAGT. The CDR3 extends over 14 amino acids. V dropped 6 bases and J dropped 7; count of bases not matched to a gene: 8. Regarding time point: week 35, safety follow-up. Topical imiquimod was applied with each vaccine dose, which held 300 ug of mutant IDH1 20-mer peptide. In every donor, the tumor was a new WHO grade 3 or 4 IDH1-mutant, ATRX-lost astrocytoma. The clonotype was recovered from a man aged 40-49 years with glioma. The specimen comprised PBMCs, sampled from a glioma patient whose treatment included an IDH1 peptide vaccine. V and J are TRBV6-4 and TRBJ1-5, with 8 bases identical to TRBD1. CDR3 loop: CASSDTGGRQPQHF. DNA for the CDR3: TGTGCCAGCAGCGACACAGGGGGGAGGCAGCCCCAGCATTTT.